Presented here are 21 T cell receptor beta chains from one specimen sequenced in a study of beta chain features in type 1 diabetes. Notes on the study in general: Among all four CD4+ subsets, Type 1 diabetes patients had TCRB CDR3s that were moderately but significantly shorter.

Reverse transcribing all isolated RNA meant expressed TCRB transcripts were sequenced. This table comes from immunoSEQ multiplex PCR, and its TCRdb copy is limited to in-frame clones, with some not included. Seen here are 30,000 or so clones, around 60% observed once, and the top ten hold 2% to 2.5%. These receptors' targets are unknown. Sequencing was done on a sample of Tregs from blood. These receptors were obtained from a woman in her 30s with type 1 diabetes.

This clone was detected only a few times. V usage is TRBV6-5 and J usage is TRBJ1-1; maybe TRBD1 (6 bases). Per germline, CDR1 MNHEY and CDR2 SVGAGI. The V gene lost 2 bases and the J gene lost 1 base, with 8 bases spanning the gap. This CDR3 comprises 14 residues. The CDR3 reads CASSYDRTNTEAFF. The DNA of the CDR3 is TGTGCCAGCAGTTACGACAGGACGAACACTGAAGCTTTCTTT.

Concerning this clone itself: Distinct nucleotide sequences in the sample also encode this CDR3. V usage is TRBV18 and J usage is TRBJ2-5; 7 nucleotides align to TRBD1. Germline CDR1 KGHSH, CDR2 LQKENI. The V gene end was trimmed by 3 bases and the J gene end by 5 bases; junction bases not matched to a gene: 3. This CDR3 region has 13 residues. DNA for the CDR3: TGTGCCAGCTCACCGGGCAGGGGGGAGACCCAGTACTTC. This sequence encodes CASSPGRGETQYF.

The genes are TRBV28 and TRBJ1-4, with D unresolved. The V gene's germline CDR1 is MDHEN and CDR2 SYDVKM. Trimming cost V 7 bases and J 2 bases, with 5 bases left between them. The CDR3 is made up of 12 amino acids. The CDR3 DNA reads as TGTGCCAGCACCCCTACTAATGAAAAACTGTTTTTT. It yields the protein CASTPTNEKLFF.

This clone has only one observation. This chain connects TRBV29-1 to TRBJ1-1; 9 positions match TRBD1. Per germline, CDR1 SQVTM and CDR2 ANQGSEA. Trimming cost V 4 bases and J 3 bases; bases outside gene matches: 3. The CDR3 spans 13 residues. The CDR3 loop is CSVARQGDTEAFF. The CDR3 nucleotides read TGCAGCGTTGCACGACAGGGGGACACTGAAGCTTTCTTT.

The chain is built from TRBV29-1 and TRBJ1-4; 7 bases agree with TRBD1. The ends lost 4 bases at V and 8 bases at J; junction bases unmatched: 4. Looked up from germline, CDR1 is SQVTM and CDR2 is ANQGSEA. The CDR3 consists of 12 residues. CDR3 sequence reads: CSVGAGGEKLFF. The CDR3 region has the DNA TGCAGCGTTGGGGCAGGGGGGGAAAAACTGTTTTTT.

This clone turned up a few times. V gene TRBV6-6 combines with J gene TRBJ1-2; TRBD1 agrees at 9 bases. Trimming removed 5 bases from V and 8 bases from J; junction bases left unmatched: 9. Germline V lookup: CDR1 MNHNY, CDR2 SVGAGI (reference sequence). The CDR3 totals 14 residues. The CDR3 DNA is TGTGCCAGCAGTAGGACAGGGGCCCTGTGGGGCTACACCTTC. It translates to CASSRTGALWGYTF.

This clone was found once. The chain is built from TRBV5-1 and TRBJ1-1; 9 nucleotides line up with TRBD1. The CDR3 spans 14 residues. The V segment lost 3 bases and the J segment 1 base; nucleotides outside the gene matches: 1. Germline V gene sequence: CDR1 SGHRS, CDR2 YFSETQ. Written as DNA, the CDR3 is TGCGCCAGCAGCTGGGGACAGGGGAACACTGAAGCTTTCTTT. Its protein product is CASSWGQGNTEAFF.

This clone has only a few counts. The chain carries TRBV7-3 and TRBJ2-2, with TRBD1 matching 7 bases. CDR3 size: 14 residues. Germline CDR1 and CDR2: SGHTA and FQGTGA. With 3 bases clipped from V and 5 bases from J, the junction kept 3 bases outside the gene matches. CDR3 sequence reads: CASSLTGRTGELFF. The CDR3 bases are TGTGCCAGCAGCTTGACAGGGAGAACCGGGGAGCTGTTTTTT.

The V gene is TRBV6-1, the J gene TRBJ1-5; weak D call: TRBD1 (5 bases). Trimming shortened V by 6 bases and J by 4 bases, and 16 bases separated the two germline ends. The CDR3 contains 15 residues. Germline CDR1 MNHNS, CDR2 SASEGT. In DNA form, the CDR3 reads TGTGCCAGCAGGGCGCTCCGGGACTCGAATCAGCCCCAGCATTTT. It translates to CASRALRDSNQPQHF.

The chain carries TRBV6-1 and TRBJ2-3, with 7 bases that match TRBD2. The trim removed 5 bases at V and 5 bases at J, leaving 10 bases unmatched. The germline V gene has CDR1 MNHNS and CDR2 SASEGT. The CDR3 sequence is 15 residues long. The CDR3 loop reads CASSNRAGSEDTQYF. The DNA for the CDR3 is TGTGCCAGCAGTAACCGAGCGGGATCGGAAGATACGCAGTATTTT.

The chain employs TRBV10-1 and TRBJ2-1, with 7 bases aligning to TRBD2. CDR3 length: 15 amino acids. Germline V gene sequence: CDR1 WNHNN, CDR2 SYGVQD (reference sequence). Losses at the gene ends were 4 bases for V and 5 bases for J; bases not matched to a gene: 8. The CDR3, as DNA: TGCGCCAGCAGTGCCTCGGCGGCGGGAGACAATGAGCAGTTCTTC. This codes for CASSASAAGDNEQFF.

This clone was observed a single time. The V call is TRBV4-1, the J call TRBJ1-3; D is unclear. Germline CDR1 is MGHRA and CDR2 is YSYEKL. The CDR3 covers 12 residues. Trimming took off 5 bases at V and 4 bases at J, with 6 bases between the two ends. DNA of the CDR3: TGCGCCAGCAGCACGAGGGGAAACACCATATATTTT. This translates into CASSTRGNTIYF.

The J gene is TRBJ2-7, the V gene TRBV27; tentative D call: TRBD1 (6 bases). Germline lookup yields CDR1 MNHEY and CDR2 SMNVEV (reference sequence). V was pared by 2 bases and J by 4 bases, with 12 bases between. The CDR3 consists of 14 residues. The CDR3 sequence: CASSLRAQGYEQYF. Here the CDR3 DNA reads TGTGCCAGCAGTTTAAGGGCACAGGGATACGAGCAGTACTTC.

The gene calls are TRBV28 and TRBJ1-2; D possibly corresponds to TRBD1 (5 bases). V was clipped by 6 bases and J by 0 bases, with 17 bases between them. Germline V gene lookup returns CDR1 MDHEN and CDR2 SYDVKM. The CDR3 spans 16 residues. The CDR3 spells CASRSQGIISNYGYTF. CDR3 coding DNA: TGTGCCAGCAGGTCGCAGGGAATAATTTCTAACTATGGCTACACCTTC.

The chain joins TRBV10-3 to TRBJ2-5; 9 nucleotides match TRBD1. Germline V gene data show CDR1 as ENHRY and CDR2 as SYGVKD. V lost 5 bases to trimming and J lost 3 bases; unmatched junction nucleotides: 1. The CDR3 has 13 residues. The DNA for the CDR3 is TGTGCCATCAGTTGGGACAGGGAAGAGACCCAGTACTTC. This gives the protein CAISWDREETQYF.

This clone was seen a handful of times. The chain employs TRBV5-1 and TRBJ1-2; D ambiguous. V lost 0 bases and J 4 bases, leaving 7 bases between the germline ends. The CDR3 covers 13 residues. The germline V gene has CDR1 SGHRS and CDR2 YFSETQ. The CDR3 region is CASSLVGIYGYTF. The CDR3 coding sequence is TGCGCCAGCAGCTTGGTCGGGATCTATGGCTACACCTTC.

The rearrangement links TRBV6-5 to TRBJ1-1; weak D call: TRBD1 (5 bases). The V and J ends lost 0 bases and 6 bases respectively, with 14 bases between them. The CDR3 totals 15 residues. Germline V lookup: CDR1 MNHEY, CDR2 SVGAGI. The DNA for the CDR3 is TGTGCCAGCAGTTACTCGATAAGGGGTGGTTCTGAAGCTTTCTTT. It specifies CASSYSIRGGSEAFF.

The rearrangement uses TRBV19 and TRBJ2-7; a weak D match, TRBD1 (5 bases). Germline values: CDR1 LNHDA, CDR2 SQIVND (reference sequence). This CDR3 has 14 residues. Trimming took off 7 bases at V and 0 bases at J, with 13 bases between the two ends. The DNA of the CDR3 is TGTGCCAGTATTTACAGGTTTCGCTCCTACGAGCAGTACTTC. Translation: CASIYRFRSYEQYF.

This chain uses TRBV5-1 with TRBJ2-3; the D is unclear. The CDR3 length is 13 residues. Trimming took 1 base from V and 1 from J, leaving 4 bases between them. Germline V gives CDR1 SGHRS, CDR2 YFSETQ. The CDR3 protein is CASSLSGTDTQYF. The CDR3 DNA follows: TGCGCCAGCAGCTTGTCTGGCACAGATACGCAGTATTTT.

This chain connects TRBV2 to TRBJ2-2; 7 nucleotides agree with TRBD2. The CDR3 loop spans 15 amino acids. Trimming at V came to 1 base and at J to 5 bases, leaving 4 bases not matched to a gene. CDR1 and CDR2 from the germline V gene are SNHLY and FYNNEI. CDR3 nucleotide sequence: TGTGCCAGCAGTGAAGGGTCGCGGGGGACCGGGGAGCTGTTTTTT. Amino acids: CASSEGSRGTGELFF. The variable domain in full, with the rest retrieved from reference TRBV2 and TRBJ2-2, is EPEVTQTPSHQVTQMGQEVILRCVPISNHLYFYWYRQILGQKVEFLVSFYNNEISEKSEIFDDQFSVERPDGSNFTLKIRSTKLEDSAMYFCASSEGSRGTGELFFGEGSRLTVL.

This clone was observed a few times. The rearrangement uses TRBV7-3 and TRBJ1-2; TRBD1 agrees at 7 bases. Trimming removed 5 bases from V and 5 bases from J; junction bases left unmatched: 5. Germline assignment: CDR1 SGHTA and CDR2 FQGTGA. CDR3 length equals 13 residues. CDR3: CASSPQTGYGYTF. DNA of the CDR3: TGTGCCAGCAGCCCTCAGACAGGGTATGGCTACACCTTC.